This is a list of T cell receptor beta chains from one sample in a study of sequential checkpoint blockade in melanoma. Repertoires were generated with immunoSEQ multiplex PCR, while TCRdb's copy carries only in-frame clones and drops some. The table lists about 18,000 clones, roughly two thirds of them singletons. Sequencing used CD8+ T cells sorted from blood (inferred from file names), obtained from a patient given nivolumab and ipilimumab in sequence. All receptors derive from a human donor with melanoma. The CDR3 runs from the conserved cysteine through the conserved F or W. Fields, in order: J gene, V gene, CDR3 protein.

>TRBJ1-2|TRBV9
CASSVTDREGYYGYTF
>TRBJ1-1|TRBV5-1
CASSAPGGQTEAFF
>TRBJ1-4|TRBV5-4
CASSLAGGELFF
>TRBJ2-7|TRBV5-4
CASRGGKSYEQYF
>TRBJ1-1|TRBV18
CASSPRDRLNTEAFF
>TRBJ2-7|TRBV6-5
CASSYRSEFYEQYF
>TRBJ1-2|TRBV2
CASRNGGTNYGYTF
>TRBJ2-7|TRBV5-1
CASSPARYSYEQYF
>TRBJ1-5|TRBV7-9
CASRAGPEGNQPQHF
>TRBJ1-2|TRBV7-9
CASSLGTEYGYTF
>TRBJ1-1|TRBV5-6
CASSLQGTGATEAFF
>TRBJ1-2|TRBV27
CASTPLGQGSNYGYTF
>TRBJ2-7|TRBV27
CASSLSGRIDEQYF
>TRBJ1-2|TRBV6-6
CASSKNRGGYGYTF
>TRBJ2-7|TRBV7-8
CASSPRQGVSYEQYF
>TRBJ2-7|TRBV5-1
CASTATGRFYEQYF
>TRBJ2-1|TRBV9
CASSPLTDWRQNEQFF
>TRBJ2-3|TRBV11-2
CASSGQRDTQYF
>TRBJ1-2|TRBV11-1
CASSSGTVTNYGYTF
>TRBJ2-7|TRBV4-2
CASSQIGDSGEQYF
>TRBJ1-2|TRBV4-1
CASSQGGQGPPYGYTF
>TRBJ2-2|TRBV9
CASSDPLRGNTGELFF
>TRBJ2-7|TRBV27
CASRPDYPRAFGDTEQYF
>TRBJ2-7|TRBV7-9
CASSLGGISYEQYF
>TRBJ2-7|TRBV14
CASSQGLAIAYEQYF
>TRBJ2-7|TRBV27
CASSPGEREVYEQYF
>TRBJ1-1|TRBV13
CASSLGPGGEAFF
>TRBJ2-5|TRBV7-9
CASSGSKETQYF
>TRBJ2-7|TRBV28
CASSLGQGDRYEQYF
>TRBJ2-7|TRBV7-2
CASSLSTVRGDYEQYF
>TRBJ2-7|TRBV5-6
CASSIAGNNYEQYF
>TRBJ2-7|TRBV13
CASRGLLAGLDEQYF
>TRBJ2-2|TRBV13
CASSTRDRPNPGGTGELFF
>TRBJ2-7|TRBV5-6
CASSGGTGGYEQYF
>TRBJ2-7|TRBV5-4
CASSLWRGTSGGHYEQYF
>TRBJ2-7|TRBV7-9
CASSSPEEGEVQYF
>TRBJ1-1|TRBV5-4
CASSGGPGGDTEAFF
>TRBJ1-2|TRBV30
CAWDRDSYGYTF
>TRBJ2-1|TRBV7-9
CASSLVRTTYNEQFF
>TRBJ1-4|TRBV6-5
CASKVSGENEKLFF
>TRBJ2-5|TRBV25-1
CASSALRETQYF
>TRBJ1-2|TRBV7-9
CASSSSDRAGGYTF
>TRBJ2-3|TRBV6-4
CASSDQAGDPTDTQYF
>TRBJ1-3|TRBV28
CASSLQGLSGNTIYF
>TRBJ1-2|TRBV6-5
CASSLDIYYGYTF
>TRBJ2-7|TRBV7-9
CASSFPESGSYEQYF
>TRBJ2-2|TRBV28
CAGGRTANTGELFF
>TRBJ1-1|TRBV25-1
CASSQSGEGPMNTEAFF
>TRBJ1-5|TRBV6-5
CASSAGQGNQPQHF
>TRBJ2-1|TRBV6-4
CASSDGVGANEQFF
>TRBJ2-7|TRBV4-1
CASSQDLASGSYEQYF
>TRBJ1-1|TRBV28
CASSFTTVEAFF
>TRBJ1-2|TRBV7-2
CASSLASRGTSNYGYTF
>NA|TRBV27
CASSPGQEYEQYF
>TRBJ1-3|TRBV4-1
CASSPIRDSGNTIYF
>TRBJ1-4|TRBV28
CASSLDVGTDNEKLFF
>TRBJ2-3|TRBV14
CASSQETSGGADTQYF
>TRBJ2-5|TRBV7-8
CASRFRLWTQETQYF